Listed below are T cell receptor beta chains from one sample, sequenced in a study of T cell changes during pregnancy in multiple sclerosis. Sequenced by immunoSEQ multiplex PCR; TCRdb stores in-frame clones only, minus some. Among over 70,000 clones listed, 85% to 95% were seen once. Material: peripheral blood, obtained in the third trimester of pregnancy. These receptors all come from a female donor with multiple sclerosis, enrolled in a pregnancy study. CDR3s leave out the opening cysteine and the closing phenylalanine or tryptophan. A D gene is named only where the DNA matches it firmly.

V | D | CDR3
TRBV27 | NA | ASSLSGAGTEAF
TRBV25-1 | NA | ASSPNDRGTEAF
TRBV29-1 | TRBD2 | SVKLAGGHHEQF
TRBV11-2 | NA | ASSPSESNEKLF
TRBV27 | TRBD2 | ASSPRGAGDAYNEQF
TRBV9 | TRBD1 | ASSVGVEGGRSYGYT
TRBV7-9 | NA | ASSLASASYEQY
TRBV23-1 | NA | ASSQAVKQY
TRBV18 | TRBD1 | ASSPGTGYNEQF
TRBV5-6 | NA | ASSSRSTVWY
TRBV12-5 | TRBD1 | ASGLQTGRYSNQPQH
TRBV6-4 | TRBD2 | ASSDSILTSGRAYEQY
TRBV5-6 | TRBD2 | ASSFSLAELF
TRBV7-8 | TRBD2 | ASSLTSAGGSEQY
TRBV5-4 | TRBD1 | ASSGGQWQRETQY
TRBV5-5 | TRBD2 | ASSWGEGGQETQY
TRBV9 | NA | ASSVTGMNTEAF
TRBV5-4 | TRBD1 | ASSPIPTGGGETQY
TRBV18 | TRBD1 | ASSSGGGGGYT
TRBV28 | TRBD1 | ASSSSGTGRQPQH
TRBV5-1 | NA | ASSLDTRLATQY
TRBV5-1 | NA | ASSSGLLNYGYT